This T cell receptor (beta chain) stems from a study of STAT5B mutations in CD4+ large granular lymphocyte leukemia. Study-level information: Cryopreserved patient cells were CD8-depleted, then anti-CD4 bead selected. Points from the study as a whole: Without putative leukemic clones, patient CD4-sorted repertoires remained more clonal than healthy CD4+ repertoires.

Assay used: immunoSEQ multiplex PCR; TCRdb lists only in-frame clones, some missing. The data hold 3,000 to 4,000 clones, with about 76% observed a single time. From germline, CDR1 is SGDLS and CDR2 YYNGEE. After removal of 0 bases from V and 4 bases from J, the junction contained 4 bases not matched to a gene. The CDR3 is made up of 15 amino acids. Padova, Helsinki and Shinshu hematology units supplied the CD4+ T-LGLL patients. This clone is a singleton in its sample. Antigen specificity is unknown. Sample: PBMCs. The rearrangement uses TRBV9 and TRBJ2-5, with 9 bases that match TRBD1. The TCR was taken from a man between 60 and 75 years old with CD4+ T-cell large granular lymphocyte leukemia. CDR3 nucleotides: TGTGCCAGCAGCGTAGACAGGGGGCATTTAGAGACCCAGTACTTC. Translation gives CASSVDRGHLETQYF.